Sequencing of this T cell receptor (beta chain) was carried out in a study of cytomegalovirus exposure and HLA in healthy donors. Germline V lookup: CDR1 ENHRY, CDR2 SYGVKD. V dropped 0 bases and J dropped 6 bases, with 11 bases sitting between them. The CDR3 length is 15 residues. With 60 Vbeta and 13 Jbeta primers, the PCR was carried out. Clones were read by immunoSEQ multiplex PCR, and TCRdb kept only the in-frame ones, dropping some. The table records about 130,000 clones, around 82% of them present only once. The rearrangement joins TRBV10-3 to TRBJ2-2; weak D call: TRBD1 (5 bases). The sequence was obtained from a man aged 50 to 60 in good health and CMV-seronegative. The specimen was PBMCs. CDR3 region: CAISESMSRAGELFF. In DNA form, the CDR3 reads TGTGCCATCAGTGAGTCAATGTCCAGGGCCGGGGAGCTGTTTTTT.